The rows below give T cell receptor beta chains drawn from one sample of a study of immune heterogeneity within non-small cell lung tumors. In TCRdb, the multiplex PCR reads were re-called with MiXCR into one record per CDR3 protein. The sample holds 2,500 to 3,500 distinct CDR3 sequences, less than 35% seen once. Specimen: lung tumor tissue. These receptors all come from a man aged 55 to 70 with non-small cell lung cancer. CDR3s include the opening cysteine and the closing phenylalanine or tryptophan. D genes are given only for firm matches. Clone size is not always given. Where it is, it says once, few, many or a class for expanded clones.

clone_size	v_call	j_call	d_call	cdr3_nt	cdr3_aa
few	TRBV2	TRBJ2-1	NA	TGTGCCAGCAGTGAGGTTATGGACAGCAATGAGCAGTTCTTC	CASSEVMDSNEQFF
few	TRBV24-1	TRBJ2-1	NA	TGTGCCACCAGTGATCCAAAGACAAGCCTGGGAAATGAGCAGTTCTTC	CATSDPKTSLGNEQFF
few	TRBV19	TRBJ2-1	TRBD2	TGTGCCAGTAGTATAGAGGCGGGAGGCGAGCAGTTCTTC	CASSIEAGGEQFF
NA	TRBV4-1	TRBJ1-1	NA	TGCGCCAGCAGCCGACAAATTATGGACACTGAAGCTTTCTTT	CASSRQIMDTEAFF
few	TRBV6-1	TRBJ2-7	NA	TGTGCCAGCAGGCGAACAAGGACAGCAAAGGCCTACGAGCAGTACTTC	CASRRTRTAKAYEQYF
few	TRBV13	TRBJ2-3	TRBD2	TGTGCCAGCACTCGGGGGGGAGGTTGGACAGATACGCAGTATTTT	CASTRGGGWTDTQYF
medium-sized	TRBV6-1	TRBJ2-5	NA	TGTGCCAGCGAGGACCCGAACGTGGAGACCCAGTACTTC	CASEDPNVETQYF
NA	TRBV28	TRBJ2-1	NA	TGTGCCGGCAGCCGGTCGGGCAATGAGCAGTTCTTC	CAGSRSGNEQFF
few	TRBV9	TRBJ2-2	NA	TGTGCCAGCAGCGACAGTGTCTCCGGGGAGCTGTTTTTT	CASSDSVSGELFF
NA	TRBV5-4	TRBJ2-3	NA	TGTGCCGGGAGTACAAGGGGCCAACCAACAGATACGCAGTATTTT	CAGSTRGQPTDTQYF
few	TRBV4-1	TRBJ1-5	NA	TGCGCCAGCAGCCTAGGGGTGGGGGGGCACAATCAGCCCCAGCATTTT	CASSLGVGGHNQPQHF
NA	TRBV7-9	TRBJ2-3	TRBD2	TGTGCCAGCAGCCTATCTAGCGGGGTAGATACGCAGTATTTT	CASSLSSGVDTQYF
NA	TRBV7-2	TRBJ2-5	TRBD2	TGTGCCAGCAGCGCGTACCGGGACTACATCCAAGAGACCCAGTACTTC	CASSAYRDYIQETQYF
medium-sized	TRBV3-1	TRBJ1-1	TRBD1	TGTGCCAGCAGCCCGACAGGGAAGATAGCTTTCTTT	CASSPTGKIAFF
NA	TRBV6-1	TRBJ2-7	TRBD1	TGTGCCAGCAGAAAGGGGACAGGGGAAGGGGAGCAGTACTTC	CASRKGTGEGEQYF
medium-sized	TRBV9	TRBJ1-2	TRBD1	TGTGCCAGCAGCGTCTTGGACAGGGGGCAAATCTATGGCTACACCTTC	CASSVLDRGQIYGYTF
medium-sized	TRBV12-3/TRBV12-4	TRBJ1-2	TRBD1	TGTGCCAGCAGGGGGACAGGGGGATTCTCTGGCTACACCTTC	CASRGTGGFSGYTF
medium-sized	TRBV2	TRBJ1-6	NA	TGTGCCAGCAGACCACAGGGTATAAATTCACCCCTCCACTTT	CASRPQGINSPLHF
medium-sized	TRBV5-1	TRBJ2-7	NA	TGCGCCAGCAGCCCTGGCGTCCTCCGGGGTGAGTACTTC	CASSPGVLRGEYF
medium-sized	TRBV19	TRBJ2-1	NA	TGTGCCAGTAGTATTCAGGGTGAGCAGTTCTTC	CASSIQGEQFF
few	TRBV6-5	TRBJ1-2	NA	TGTGCCAGCAGTTACTTAGAGTCGCGGAATGGCTACACCTTC	CASSYLESRNGYTF
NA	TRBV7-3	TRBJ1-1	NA	TGTGCCAGCAGGAGGGAAGCGAACACTGAAGCTTTCTTT	CASRREANTEAFF
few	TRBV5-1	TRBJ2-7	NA	TGCGCCAGCAGCTTGAACAGGGCAACCTACGAGCAGTACTTC	CASSLNRATYEQYF
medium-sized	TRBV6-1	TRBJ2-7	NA	TGTGCCAGCAGTGACGTCCTAGGTTCCCCGGGCAGGAGTTTCTTC	CASSDVLGSPGRSFF
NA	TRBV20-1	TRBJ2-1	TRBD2	TGCAGTGCTAAAGTACTAGCGGGAAAGAACAATGAGCAGTTCTTC	CSAKVLAGKNNEQFF
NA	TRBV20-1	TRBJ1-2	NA	TGCAGTGCTAGAGGGGGGGGGGCCTCATCTTACTATGGCTACACCTTC	CSARGGGASSYYGYTF
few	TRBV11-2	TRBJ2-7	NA	TGTGCCAGCAGCGTCCGAGATTACGAGCAGTACTTC	CASSVRDYEQYF
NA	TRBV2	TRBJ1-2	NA	TGTGCCAGCAGACAGGAGAACTATGGCTACACCTTC	CASRQENYGYTF
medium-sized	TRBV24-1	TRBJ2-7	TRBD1	TGTGCCACCAGTGCCGGGACAGGTTACGAGCAGTACTTC	CATSAGTGYEQYF
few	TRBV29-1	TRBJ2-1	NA	TGCAGCGTCAGGGACTCCTACAATGAGCAGTTCTTC	CSVRDSYNEQFF
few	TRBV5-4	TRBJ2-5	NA	TGTGCCAGCAGCCCCGGGGCCTCGCGAGAGACCCAGTACTTC	CASSPGASRETQYF
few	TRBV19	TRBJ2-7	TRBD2	TGTGCCAGTAGTACACTCGGGACTAGCGGTACCTACGAGCAGTACTTC	CASSTLGTSGTYEQYF
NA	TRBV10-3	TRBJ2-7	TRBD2	TGTGCCATCAGTGTTGGACTAGCGGGAAACAGCGAGCAGTACTTC	CAISVGLAGNSEQYF
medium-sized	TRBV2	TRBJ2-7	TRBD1	TGTGCCAGCAGTTGGGACAGCTCCTACGAGCAGTACTTC	CASSWDSSYEQYF
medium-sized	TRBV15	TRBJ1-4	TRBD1	TGTGCCACCAGCAGAGCGGACCACAGGGGTGAAAAACTGTTTTTT	CATSRADHRGEKLFF
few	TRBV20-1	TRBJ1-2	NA	TGCAGTGCTACCCTTCAGGGTACCCATGGCTACACCTTC	CSATLQGTHGYTF
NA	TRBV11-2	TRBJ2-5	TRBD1	TGTGCCAGCAGCCAGACGACAGGGGTTGGGGAGACCCAGTACTTC	CASSQTTGVGETQYF
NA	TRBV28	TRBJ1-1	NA	TGTGCCAGCAGTCCGTCCGCGACGTCGAACACTGAAGCTTTATTT	CASSPSATSNTEALF
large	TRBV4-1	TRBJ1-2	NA	TGCGCCAGCAGCCCCCTCGGGCAGATATCTAACTATGGCTACACCTTC	CASSPLGQISNYGYTF
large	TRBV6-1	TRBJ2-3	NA	TGTGCCAGCAGTGAACGAGGCCCAGATACGCAGTATTTT	CASSERGPDTQYF
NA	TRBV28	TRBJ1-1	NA	TGTGCCAGCAGTCCGTCCGCGACGTCGAACACTGAAGCTTTCTTT	CASSPSATSNTEAFF
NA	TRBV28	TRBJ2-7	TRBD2	TGTGCCAGCAGTGCCTCGGGACTAGACTACGAGCAGTACTTC	CASSASGLDYEQYF
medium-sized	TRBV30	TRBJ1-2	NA	TGTGCCTGGACAGGGGAAGCTAACTATGGCTACACCTTC	CAWTGEANYGYTF
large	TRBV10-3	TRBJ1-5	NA	TGTGCCATCAGTGAGTCGGCAGGGGCTTCGAGGCAGCCCCAGCATTTT	CAISESAGASRQPQHF
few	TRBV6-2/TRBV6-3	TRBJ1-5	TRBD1	TGTGCCAGCAGTTACGGACAGGCAGAGAGTCAGCCCCAGCATTTT	CASSYGQAESQPQHF
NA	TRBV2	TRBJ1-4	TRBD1	TGTGCCAGCAGTGAACGGACAGGGGAGGTGTTTTTT	CASSERTGEVFF